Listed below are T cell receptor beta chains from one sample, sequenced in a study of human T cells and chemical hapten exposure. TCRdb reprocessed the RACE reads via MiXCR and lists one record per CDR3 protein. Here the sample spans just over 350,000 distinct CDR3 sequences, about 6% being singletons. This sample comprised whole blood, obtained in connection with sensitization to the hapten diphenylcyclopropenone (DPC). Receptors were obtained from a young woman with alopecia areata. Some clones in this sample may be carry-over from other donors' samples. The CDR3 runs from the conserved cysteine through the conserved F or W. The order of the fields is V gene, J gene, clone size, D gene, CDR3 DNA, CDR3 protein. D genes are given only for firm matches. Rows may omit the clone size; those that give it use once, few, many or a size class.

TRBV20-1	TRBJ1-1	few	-	TGCAGTGCTAGAGAGGGGTACACTGAAGCTTTCTTT	CSAREGYTEAFF
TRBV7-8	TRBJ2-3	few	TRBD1	TGTGCCAGCAGCTTACAGGGGGCCGCCACAGATACGCAGTATTTT	CASSLQGAATDTQYF
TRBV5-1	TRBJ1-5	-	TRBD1	TGCGCCAGCAGCCCGGGACAGCGCGAACAGCCCCAGCATTTT	CASSPGQREQPQHF
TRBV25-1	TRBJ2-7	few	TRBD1	TGTGCCAGCAGTGAAAGAGGGTCCGGGACAGGGATCCACGAGCAGTACTTC	CASSERGSGTGIHEQYF
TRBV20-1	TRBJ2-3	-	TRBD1	TGCAGTGCTAGAGATTACAGGGGGAGCACAGATACGCAGTATTTT	CSARDYRGSTDTQYF
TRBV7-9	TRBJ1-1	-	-	TGTGCCAGCAGCTTAGATGGCAAGAACACTGAAGCTTTGTTT	CASSLDGKNTEALF
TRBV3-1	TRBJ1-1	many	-	TGTGCCAGCAGCCAAAGTGGGGGCACTGAAGCTTTCTTT	CASSQSGGTEAFF
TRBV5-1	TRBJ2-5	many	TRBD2	TGCGCCAGCAGCTTGGCGGTAGCGGGGGACCTCCAAGAGACCCAGTACTTC	CASSLAVAGDLQETQYF
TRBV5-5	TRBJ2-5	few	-	TGTGCCAGCAGCCGTCCGGGGGCGCACGGAGAGACCCAGTACTTC	CASSRPGAHGETQYF
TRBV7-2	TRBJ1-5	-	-	TGTGCCAGCAGCGTAATGGGGCGGGTTAGCAATCAGCCCCAGCATTTT	CASSVMGRVSNQPQHF
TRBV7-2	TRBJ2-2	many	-	TGTGCCAGCAGCCCCTACCTGGCCGGGGAGCTGTTTTTT	CASSPYLAGELFF
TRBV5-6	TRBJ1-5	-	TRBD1	TGTGCCAGCAGCTCGACAGGGGGCCGTCAGCCCCAGCATTTT	CASSSTGGRQPQHF
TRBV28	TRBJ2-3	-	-	TGTGCCAGCAGCTTCCGGGCCTGGGGCACAGATACGCAGTATTTT	CASSFRAWGTDTQYF
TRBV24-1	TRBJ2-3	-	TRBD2	TGTGCCACCAGTGATGCCGGGACTAGCGGCACAGATACGCAGTATTTT	CATSDAGTSGTDTQYF
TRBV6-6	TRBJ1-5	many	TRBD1	TGTGCCAGCAGTTACTCCGGACAGGGTCTAAATCAGCCCCAGCATTTT	CASSYSGQGLNQPQHF
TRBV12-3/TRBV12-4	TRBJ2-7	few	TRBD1	TGTGCCAGCGCCGGGACAGGGGGCGACGAGCAGTACTTC	CASAGTGGDEQYF
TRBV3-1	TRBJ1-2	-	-	TGTGCCAGCAGCCAAGGGATAGGGGGTTTGGACTATGGCTACACCTTC	CASSQGIGGLDYGYTF
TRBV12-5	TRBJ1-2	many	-	TGTGCTAGTGGCCTACCCGGGGGGGGCATACTTGACGGCTACACCTTC	CASGLPGGGILDGYTF
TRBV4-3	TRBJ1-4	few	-	TGCGCCAGCAGCCAAGATAAGTGGTTAGATCCAACTAATGAAAAACTGTTTTTT	CASSQDKWLDPTNEKLFF
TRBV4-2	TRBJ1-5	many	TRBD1	TGTGCCAGCAGCCAAGACGGACCGGACAGGGGAATCCAACCCCAGCATTTT	CASSQDGPDRGIQPQHF
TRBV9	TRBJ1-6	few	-	TGTGCCAGCAGCCTCTCACGTCGGGATTCACCCCTCCACTTT	CASSLSRRDSPLHF
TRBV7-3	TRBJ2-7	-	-	TGTGCCAGCAGCTCATTTGTGGGCTACGAGCAGTACTTC	CASSSFVGYEQYF
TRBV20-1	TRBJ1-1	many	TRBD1	TGCAGTGCTCAACCTTCTAACAGGGGAATATATCCGAACACTGAAGCTTTCTTT	CSAQPSNRGIYPNTEAFF
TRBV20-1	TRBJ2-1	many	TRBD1	TGCAGTGCTAGGGGACAGGGGTACAATGAGCAGTTCTTC	CSARGQGYNEQFF
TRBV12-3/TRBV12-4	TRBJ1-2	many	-	TGTGCCAGCAGTTTTGCGGGACACCCTAACTATGGCTACACCTTC	CASSFAGHPNYGYTF
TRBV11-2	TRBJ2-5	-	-	TGTGCCAGCAGCTGGGAGTACCAAGAGACCCAGTACTTC	CASSWEYQETQYF
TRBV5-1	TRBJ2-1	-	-	TGCGCCAGCAGCTCAGGAGAGTCACCCTACAATGAGCAGTTCTTC	CASSSGESPYNEQFF
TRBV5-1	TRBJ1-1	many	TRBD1	TGCGCCAGCAGCACAAGACAGGGGGGTTTGAACACTGAAGCTTTCTTT	CASSTRQGGLNTEAFF
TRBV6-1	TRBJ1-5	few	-	TGTGCCAGCAGTGTCGACAGTCACAATCAGCCCCAGCATTTT	CASSVDSHNQPQHF
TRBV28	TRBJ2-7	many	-	TGTGCCAGCAGTTCCGGGGCATGGGCCTACGAGCAGTACTTC	CASSSGAWAYEQYF
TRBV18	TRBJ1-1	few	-	TGTGCCAGCTCACCAGGGTTTCTCTACACTGAAGCTTTCTTT	CASSPGFLYTEAFF
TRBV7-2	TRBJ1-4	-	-	TGTGCCAGCAGCTCTCCGGGGCTACACCGGCAGTTTTTT	CASSSPGLHRQFF
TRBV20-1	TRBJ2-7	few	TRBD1	TGCAGTGCTACCTCCGGGACAGGGGCCTACGAGCAGTACTTC	CSATSGTGAYEQYF
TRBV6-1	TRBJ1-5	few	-	TGTGCCACCGACTATCAGCCCCAGCATTTT	CATDYQPQHF
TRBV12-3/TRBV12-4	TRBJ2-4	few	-	TGTGCCAGCAGCACCGACAAAAACATTCAGTACTTC	CASSTDKNIQYF
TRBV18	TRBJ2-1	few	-	TGTGCCAGCTCACCTCACCCAGAATGGGAGCAGTTCTTC	CASSPHPEWEQFF
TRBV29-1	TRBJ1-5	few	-	TGCAGCGTTGCCAGTGTAAGCAATCAGCCCCAGCATTTT	CSVASVSNQPQHF
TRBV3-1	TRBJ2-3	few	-	TGTGCCAGCAGCCAAGATACAGGGCCAGATACGCAGTATTTT	CASSQDTGPDTQYF
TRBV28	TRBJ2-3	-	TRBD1	TGTGCCAGCAACTCCGGGACAGTCACAGATACGCAGTATTTT	CASNSGTVTDTQYF
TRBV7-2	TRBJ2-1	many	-	TGTGCCAGCAGCTTAGCCCGTTCCTTAGCCTACAATGAGCAGTTCTTC	CASSLARSLAYNEQFF
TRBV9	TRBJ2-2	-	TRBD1	TGTGCCAGCAGCATAACGACAGGGATCACCGGGGAGCTGTTTTTT	CASSITTGITGELFF
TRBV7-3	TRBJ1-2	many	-	TGTGCCAGCAGCTTAGATACCTCGAACTATGGCTACACCTTC	CASSLDTSNYGYTF
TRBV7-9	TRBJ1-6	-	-	TGTGCCAGCAGCCCTGACACAGGGCGCAATTCACCCCTCCACTTT	CASSPDTGRNSPLHF
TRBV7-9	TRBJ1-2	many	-	TGTGCCAGCAGCTTAATGGGTCGAGGGCCCGCCATCTATGGCTACACCTTC	CASSLMGRGPAIYGYTF
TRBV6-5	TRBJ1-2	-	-	TGTGCCAGCAGTTCCTTTCCAGCTAACTATGGCTACACCTTC	CASSSFPANYGYTF
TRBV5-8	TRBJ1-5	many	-	TGTGCCAGCAGCTCGGACCCCCGCGCTTTT	CASSSDPRAF